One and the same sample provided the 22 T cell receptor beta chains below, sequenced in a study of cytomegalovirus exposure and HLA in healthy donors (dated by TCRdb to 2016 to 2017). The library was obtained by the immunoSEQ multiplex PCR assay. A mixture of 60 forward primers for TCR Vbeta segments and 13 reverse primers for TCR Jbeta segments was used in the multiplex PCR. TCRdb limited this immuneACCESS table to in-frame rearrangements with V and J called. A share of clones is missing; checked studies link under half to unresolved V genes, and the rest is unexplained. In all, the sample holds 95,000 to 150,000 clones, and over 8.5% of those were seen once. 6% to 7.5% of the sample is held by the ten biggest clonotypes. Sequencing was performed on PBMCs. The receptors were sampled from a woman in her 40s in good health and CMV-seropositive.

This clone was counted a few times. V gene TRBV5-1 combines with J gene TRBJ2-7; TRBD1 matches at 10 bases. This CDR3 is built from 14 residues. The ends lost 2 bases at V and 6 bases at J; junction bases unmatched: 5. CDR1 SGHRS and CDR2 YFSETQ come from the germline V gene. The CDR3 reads CASSFSGQGSEQYF. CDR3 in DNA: TGCGCCAGCAGCTTTTCGGGACAGGGGAGCGAGCAGTACTTC.

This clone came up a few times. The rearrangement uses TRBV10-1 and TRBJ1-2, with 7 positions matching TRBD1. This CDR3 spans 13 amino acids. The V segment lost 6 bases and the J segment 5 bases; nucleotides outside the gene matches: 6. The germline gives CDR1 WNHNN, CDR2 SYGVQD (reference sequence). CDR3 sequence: CASSRDREYGYTF. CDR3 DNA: TGCGCCAGCAGCCGCGACAGGGAATATGGCTACACCTTC.

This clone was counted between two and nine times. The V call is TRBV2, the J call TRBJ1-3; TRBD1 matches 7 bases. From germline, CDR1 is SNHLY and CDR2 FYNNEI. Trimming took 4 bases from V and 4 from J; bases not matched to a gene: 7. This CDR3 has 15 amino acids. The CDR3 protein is CASSGQGPRGNTIYF. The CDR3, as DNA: TGTGCCAGCAGTGGACAGGGCCCCCGCGGAAACACCATATATTTT.

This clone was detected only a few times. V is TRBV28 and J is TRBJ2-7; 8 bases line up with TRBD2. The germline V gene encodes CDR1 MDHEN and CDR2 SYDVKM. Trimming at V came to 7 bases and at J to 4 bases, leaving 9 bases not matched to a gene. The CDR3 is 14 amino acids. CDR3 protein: CASTTPSGRYEQYF. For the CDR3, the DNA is TGTGCCAGCACCACCCCCAGCGGGAGATACGAGCAGTACTTC.

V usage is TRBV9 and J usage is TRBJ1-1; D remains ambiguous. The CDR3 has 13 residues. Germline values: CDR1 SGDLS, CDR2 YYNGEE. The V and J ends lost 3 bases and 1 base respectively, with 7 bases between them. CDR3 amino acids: CASSDKWNTEAFF. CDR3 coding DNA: TGTGCCAGCAGCGACAAATGGAACACTGAAGCTTTCTTT.

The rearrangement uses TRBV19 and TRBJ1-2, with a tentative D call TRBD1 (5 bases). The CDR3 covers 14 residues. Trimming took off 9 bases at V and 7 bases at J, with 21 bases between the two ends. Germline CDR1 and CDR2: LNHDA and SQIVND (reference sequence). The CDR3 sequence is CASTTTPGRGGYTF. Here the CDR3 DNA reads TGTGCCAGCACTACCACCCCGGGGAGGGGTGGCTACACCTTC.

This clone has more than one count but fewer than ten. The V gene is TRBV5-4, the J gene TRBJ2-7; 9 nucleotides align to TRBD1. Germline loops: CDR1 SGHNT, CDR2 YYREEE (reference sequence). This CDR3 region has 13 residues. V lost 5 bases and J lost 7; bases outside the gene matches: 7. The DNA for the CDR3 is TGTGCCAGCAGTTGGGACAGGGCATATGAGCAGTACTTC. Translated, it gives CASSWDRAYEQYF.

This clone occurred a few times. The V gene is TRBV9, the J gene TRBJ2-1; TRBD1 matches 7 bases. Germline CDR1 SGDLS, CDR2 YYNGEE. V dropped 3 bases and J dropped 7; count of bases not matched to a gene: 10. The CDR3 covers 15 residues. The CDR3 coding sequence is TGTGCCAGCAGCGGGAACAGACAGGGTGCAAATGAGCAGTTCTTC. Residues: CASSGNRQGANEQFF.

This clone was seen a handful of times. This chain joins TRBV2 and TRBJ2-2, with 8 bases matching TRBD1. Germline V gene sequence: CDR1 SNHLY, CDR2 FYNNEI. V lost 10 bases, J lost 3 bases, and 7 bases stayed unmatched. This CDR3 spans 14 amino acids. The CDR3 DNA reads TGTGCCACGGCCACGACAGGGGACACCGGGGAGCTGTTTTTT. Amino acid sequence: CATATTGDTGELFF.

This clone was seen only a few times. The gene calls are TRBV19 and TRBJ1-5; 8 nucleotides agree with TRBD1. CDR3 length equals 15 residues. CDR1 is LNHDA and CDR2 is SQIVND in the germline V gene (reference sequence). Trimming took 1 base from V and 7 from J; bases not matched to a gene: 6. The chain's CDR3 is CASSIADRGDQPQHF. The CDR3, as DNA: TGTGCCAGTAGTATAGCAGACAGGGGAGACCAGCCCCAGCATTTT.

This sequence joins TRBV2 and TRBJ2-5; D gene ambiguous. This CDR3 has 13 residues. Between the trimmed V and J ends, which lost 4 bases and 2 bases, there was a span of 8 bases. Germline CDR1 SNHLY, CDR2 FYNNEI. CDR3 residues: CASSAPVQETQYF. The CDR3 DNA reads TGTGCCAGCAGTGCGCCAGTTCAAGAGACCCAGTACTTC.

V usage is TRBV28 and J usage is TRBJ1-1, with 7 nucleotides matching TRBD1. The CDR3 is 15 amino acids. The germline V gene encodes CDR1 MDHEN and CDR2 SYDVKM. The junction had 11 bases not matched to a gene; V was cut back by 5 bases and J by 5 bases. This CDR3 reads CASSPYHRGTTEAFF. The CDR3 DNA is TGTGCCAGCAGTCCCTATCACAGGGGAACGACTGAAGCTTTCTTT.

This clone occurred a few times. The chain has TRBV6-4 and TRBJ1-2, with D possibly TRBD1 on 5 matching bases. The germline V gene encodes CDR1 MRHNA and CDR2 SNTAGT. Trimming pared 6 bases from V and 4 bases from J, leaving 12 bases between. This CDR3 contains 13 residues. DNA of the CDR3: TGTGCCAGCAGCTCCACAGGCCTCTATGGCTACACCTTC. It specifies CASSSTGLYGYTF.

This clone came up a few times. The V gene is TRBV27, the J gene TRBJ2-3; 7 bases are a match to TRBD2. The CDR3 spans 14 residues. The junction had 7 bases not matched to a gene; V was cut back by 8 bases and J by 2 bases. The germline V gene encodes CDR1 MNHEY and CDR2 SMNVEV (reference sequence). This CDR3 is CASSPRGYTDTQYF. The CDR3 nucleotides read TGTGCCAGCTCACCGCGGGGGTACACAGATACGCAGTATTTT.

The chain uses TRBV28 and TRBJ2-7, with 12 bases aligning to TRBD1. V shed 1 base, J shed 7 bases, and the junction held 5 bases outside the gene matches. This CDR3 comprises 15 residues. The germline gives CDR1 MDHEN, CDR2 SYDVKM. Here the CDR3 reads CASSLLGQGAKEQYF. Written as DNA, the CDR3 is TGTGCCAGCAGTTTATTGGGACAGGGGGCAAAGGAGCAGTACTTC.

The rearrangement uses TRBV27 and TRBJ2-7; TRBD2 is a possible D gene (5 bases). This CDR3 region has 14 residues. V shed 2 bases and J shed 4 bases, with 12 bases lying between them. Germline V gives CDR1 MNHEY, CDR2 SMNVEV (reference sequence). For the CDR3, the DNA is TGTGCCAGCAGTTTAACAAGCGGAATTTACGAGCAGTACTTC. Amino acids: CASSLTSGIYEQYF.

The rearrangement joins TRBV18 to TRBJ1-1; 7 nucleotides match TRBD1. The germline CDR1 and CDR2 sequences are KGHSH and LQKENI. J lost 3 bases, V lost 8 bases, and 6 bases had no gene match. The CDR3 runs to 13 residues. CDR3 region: CASLRGRDTEAFF. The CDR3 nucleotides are TGTGCCAGCCTTAGGGGGCGGGACACTGAAGCTTTCTTT.

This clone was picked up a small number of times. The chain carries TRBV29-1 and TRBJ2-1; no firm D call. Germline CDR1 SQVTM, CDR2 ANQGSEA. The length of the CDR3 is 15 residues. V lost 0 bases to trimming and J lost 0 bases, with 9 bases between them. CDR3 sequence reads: CSVEEPYLSYNEQFF. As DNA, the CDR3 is TGCAGCGTTGAAGAACCCTACCTCTCCTACAATGAGCAGTTCTTC.

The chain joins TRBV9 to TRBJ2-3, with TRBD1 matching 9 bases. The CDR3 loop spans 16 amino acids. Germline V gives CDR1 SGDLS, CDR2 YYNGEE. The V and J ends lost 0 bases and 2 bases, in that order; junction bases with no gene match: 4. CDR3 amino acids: CASSVDRGRNTDTQYF. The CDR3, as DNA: TGTGCCAGCAGCGTAGACAGGGGGCGAAACACAGATACGCAGTATTTT.

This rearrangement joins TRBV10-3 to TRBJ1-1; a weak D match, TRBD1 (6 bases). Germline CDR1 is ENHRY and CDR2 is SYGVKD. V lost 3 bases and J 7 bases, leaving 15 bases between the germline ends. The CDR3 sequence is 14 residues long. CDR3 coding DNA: TGTGCCATCAGTGACCTCGGGGGGGACATTGAAGCTTTCTTT. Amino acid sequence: CAISDLGGDIEAFF.

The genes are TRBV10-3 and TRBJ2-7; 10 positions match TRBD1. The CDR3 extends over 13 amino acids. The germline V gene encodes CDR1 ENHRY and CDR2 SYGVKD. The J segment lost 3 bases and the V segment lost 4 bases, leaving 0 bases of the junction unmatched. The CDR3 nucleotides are TGTGCCATCAGTGGGACAGGGGGCTACGAGCAGTACTTC. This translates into CAISGTGGYEQYF.

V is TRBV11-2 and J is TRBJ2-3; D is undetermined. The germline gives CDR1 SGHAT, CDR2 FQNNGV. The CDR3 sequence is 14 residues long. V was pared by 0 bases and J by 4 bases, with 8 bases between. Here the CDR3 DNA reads TGTGCCAGCAGCTTAGACCGGGTCGCAGATACGCAGTATTTT. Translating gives CASSLDRVADTQYF.